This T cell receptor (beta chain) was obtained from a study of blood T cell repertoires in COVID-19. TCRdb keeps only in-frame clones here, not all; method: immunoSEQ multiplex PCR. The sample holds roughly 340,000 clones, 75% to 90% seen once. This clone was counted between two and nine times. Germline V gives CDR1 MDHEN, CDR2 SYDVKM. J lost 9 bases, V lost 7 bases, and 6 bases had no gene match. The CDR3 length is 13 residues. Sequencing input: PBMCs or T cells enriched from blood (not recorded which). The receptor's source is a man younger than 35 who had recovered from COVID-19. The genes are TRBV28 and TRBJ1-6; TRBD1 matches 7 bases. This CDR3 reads CASITGVSSPLHF. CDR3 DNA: TGTGCCAGCATCACAGGGGTAAGTTCACCCCTCCACTTT.